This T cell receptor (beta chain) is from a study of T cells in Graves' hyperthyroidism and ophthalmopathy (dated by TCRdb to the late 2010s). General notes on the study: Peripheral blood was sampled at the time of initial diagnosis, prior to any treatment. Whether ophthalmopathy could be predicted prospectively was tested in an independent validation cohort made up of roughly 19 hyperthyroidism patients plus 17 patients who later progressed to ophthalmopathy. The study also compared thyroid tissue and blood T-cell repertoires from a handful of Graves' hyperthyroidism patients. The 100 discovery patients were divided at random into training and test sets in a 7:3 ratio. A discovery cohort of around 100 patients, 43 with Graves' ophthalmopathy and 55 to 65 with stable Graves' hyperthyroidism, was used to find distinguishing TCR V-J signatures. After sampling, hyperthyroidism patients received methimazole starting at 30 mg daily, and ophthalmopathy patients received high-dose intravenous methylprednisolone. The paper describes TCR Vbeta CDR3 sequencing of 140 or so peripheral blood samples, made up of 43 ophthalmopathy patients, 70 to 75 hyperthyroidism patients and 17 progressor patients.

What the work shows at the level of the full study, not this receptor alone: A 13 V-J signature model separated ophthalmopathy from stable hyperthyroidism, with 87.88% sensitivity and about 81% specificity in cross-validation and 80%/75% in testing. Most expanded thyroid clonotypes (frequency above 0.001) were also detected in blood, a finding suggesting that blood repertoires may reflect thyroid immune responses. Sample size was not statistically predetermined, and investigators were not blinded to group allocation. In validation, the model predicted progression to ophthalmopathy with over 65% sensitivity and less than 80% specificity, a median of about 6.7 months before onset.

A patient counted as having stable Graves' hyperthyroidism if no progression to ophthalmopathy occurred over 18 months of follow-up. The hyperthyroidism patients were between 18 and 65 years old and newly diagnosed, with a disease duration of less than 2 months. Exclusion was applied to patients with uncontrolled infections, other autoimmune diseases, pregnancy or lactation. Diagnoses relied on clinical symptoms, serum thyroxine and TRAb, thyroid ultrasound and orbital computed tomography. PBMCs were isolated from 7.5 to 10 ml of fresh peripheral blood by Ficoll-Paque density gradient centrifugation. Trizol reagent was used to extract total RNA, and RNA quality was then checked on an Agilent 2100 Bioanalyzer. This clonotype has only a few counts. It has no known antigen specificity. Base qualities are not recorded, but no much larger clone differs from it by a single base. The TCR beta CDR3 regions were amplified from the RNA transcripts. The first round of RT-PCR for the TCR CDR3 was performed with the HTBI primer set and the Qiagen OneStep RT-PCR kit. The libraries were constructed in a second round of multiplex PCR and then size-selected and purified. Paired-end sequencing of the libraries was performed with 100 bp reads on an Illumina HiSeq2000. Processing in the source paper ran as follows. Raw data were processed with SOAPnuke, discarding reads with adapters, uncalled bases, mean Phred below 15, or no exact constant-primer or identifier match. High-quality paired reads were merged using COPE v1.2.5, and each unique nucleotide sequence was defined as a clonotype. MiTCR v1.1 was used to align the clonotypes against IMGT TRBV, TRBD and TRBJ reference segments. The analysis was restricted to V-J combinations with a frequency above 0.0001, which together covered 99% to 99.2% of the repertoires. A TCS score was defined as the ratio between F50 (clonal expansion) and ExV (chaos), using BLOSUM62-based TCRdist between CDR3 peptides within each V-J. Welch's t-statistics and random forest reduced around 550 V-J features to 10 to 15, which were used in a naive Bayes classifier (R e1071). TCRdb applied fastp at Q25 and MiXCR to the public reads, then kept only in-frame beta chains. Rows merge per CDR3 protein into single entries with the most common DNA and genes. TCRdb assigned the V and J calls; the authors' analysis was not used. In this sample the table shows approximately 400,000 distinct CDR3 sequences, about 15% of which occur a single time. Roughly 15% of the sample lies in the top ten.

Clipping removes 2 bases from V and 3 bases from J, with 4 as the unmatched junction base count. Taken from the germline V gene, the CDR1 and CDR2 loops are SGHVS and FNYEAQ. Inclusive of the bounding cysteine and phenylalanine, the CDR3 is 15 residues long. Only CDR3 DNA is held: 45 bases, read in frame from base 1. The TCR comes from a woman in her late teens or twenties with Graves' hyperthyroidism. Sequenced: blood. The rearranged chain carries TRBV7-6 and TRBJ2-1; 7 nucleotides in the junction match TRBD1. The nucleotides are TGTGCCAGCAGCTTACTTGGGACAGACTACAATGAGCAGTTCTTC. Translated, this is CASSLLGTDYNEQFF.